What follows is one TCR beta chain and its context. The data are from a study of blood T cell repertoires in COVID-19. Study summary: T cells, B-cell-depleted T cells, or PBMCs provided the cDNA or gDNA that served as material.

Using immunoSEQ multiplex PCR, the repertoire was profiled, and TCRdb retains in-frame clones only, with some absent. There are a few hundred thousand clones in the sample; 85% to 90% occur only once, and 1% lies in the top ten. V dropped 5 bases and J dropped 6 bases, with 11 bases sitting between them. CDR1 and CDR2 from the germline V gene are SEHNR and FQNEAQ (reference sequence). CDR3 size: 13 residues. Participants, about 18 to 95 years old, spanned approximately 26 US areas. Symptom resolution, clearance, or two negative PCRs marked donors in Cohort 3 as recovered. The chain has TRBV7-9 and TRBJ2-1; D possibly corresponds to TRBD1 (5 bases). The sequencing input was PBMCs or T cells enriched from blood (not recorded which). The receptor was isolated from a man aged 18-30 years who had recovered from COVID-19. The CDR3 DNA sequence: TGTGCCAGCAGCCTTGGACACGCCAATGAGCAGTTCTTC. Amino acid sequence: CASSLGHANEQFF.